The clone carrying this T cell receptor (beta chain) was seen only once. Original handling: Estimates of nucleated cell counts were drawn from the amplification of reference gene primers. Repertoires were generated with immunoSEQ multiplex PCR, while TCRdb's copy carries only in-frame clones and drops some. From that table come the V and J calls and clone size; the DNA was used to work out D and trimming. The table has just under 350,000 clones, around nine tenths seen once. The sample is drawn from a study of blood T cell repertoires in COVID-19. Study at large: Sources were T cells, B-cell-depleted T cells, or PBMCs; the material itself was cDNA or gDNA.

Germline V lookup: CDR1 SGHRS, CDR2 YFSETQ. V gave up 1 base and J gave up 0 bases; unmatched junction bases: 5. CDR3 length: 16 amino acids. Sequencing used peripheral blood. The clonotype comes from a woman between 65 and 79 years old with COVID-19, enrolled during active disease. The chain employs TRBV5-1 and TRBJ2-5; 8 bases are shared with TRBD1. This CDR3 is CASSLHGTGNQETQYF. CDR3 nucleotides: TGCGCCAGCAGCTTGCACGGGACAGGCAACCAAGAGACCCAGTACTTC.